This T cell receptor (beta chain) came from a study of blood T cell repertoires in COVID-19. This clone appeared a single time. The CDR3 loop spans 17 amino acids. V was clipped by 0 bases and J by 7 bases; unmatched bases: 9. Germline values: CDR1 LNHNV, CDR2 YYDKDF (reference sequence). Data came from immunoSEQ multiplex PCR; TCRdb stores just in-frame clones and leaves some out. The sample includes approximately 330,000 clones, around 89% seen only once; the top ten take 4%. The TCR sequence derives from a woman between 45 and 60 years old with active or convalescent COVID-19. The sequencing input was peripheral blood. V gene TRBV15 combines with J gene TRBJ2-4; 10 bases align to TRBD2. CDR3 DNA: TGTGCCACCAGCAGAGACGGGCTAGCGGGAGTTTCGAACATTCAGTACTTC. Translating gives CATSRDGLAGVSNIQYF.